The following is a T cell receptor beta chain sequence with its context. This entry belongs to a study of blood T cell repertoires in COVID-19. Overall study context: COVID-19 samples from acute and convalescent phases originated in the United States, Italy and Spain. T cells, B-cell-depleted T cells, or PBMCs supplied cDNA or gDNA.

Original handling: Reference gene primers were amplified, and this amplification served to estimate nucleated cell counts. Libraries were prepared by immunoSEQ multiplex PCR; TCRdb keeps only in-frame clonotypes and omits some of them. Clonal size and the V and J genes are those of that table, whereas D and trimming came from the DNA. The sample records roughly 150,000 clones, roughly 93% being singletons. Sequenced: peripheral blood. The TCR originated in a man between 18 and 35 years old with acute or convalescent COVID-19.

CDR3 in amino acids: CASSFTGARIQGTQYF. CDR3 DNA: TGTGCCAGCAGTTTTACAGGGGCCCGAATACAGGGGACCCAGTACTTC. This chain joins TRBV6-5 and TRBJ2-5; 7 bases agree with TRBD1. This CDR3 contains 16 residues. The V segment lost 4 bases and the J segment 7 bases; nucleotides outside the gene matches: 15. Germline V lookup: CDR1 MNHEY, CDR2 SVGAGI.